The clone carrying this T cell receptor beta chain was detected only once. The antigen remains unidentified. Sequencing was performed with immunoSEQ multiplex PCR; in TCRdb, only in-frame clones are kept and a portion is missing. The sample yields approximately 400,000 clones, about 96% seen once. Every one of the donors was a Caucasian adult that lived in Nashville, Tennessee. Combination of CD45RO+ cells with CCR7-negative CD45RA+ TemRA cells was used for CD8 memory. Germline values: CDR1 MDHEN, CDR2 SYDVKM. This CDR3 is 12 amino acids long. V was pared by 6 bases and J by 3 bases, with 8 bases between. This entry comes from a study of shared clonotypes between healthy human individuals. General study findings and limits: Naive subsets usually exceeded memory subsets in estimated richness. Sampling covered nothing but blood. Tissue TCR repertoires likely differ from those found in blood.

This receptor was identified in a man under 40 in good health. Specimen: memory CD8+ T cells sorted from blood. Documented subset: CD45RO+ cells pooled with CCR7-negative TemRA cells. The chain joins TRBV28 to TRBJ1-2; D gene ambiguous. Written as DNA, the CDR3 is TGTGCCAGCAGCACACTGGACTATGGCTACACCTTC. Residues: CASSTLDYGYTF.